Listed below are T cell receptor beta chains from one sample, sequenced in a study of beta chain features in type 1 diabetes. Using immunoSEQ multiplex PCR, the repertoire was profiled, and TCRdb retains in-frame clones only, with some absent. The data hold roughly 230,000 clones, with 9.6% observed a single time. Material for sequencing was naive CD4+ T cells from blood. Receptors originate from a woman in her late teens or twenties in good health. Each CDR3 is given with its conserved first and last residue. A D gene is named only where the DNA matches it firmly. The size entry is marked missing in some rows and otherwise reads once, few, many or a size class.

d_call clone_size j_call v_call cdr3_aa cdr3_nt
NA NA TRBJ1-1 TRBV14 CASSQGARTEAFF TGTGCCAGCAGCCAGGGGGCCCGTACTGAAGCTTTCTTT
NA many TRBJ1-5 TRBV15 CATSRDVGQPQHF TGTGCCACCAGCAGAGATGTCGGTCAGCCCCAGCATTTT
TRBD1 many TRBJ1-1 TRBV7-9 CASIIGGGPGQTEAFF TGTGCCAGCATCATAGGAGGGGGACCGGGACAGACTGAAGCTTTCTTT
TRBD2 NA TRBJ2-1 TRBV18 CASSPRTSGSSYEQFF TGTGCCAGCTCACCACGGACTAGCGGGAGTAGCTATGAGCAGTTCTTC
NA NA TRBJ1-1 TRBV6-5 CASSRQDDVEAFF TGTGCCAGCAGCCGACAGGACGACGTCGAAGCTTTCTTT
TRBD1 few TRBJ1-2 TRBV29-1 CSVEGPGQGKYTF TGCAGCGTTGAAGGTCCGGGACAGGGGAAGTACACCTTC
TRBD1 few TRBJ2-4 TRBV29-1 CSVRTGSGNIQYF TGCAGCGTTCGGACAGGGTCCGGAAACATTCAGTACTTC
NA NA TRBJ2-7 TRBV5-5 CASSLKGRQVYEQYF TGTGCCAGCAGCTTGAAAGGGCGACAGGTTTACGAGCAGTACTTC
TRBD1 NA TRBJ1-5 TRBV5-1 CASSSDRGGQPQHF TGCGCCAGCAGCTCGGACAGGGGCGGACAGCCCCAGCATTTT
TRBD1 NA TRBJ2-7 TRBV19 CASSTGTGGPYEQYF TGTGCCAGTAGTACCGGGACAGGGGGCCCCTACGAGCAGTACTTC
NA few TRBJ2-3 TRBV30 CAYGRDLPDTQYF TGTGCCTACGGTCGTGACTTACCAGATACGCAGTATTTT
TRBD2 NA TRBJ2-7 TRBV5-4 CASSAGTSVIYEQYF TGTGCCAGCAGCGCCGGGACTAGCGTCATCTACGAGCAGTACTTC
TRBD2 NA TRBJ2-1 TRBV5-4 CAISGGYNEQFF TGTGCCATTAGCGGGGGTTACAATGAGCAGTTCTTC